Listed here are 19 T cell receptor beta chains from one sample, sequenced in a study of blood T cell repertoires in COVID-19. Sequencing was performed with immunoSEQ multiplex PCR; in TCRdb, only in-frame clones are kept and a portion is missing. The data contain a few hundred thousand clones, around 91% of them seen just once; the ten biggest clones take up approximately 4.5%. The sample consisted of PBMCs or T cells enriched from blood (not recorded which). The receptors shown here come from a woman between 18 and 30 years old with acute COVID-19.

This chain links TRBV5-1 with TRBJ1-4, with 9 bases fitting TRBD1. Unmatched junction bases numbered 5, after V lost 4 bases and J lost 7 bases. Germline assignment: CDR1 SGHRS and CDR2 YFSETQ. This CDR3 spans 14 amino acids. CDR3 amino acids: CASSEQGAGEKLFF. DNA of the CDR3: TGCGCCAGCAGCGAACAGGGGGCGGGTGAAAAACTGTTTTTT.

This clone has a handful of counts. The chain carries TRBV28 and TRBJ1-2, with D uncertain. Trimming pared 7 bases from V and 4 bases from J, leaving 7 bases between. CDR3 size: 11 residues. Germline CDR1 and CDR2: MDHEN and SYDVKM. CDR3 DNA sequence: TGTGCCAGCATGGTCGGCTATGGCTACACCTTC. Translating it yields CASMVGYGYTF.

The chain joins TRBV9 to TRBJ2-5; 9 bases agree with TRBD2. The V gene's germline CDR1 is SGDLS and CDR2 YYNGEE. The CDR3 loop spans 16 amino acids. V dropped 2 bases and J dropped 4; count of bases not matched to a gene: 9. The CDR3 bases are TGTGCCAGCAGCGTGTCCATAGCGGGAGTGACAGAGACCCAGTACTTC. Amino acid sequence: CASSVSIAGVTETQYF.

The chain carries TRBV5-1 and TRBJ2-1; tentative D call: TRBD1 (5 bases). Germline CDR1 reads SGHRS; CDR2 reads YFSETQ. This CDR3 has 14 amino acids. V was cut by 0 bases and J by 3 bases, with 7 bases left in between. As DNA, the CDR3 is TGCGCCAGCAGCTTGGCAGGACACTACAATGAGCAGTTCTTC. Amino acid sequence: CASSLAGHYNEQFF. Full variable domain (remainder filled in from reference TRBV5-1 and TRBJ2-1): KAGVTQTPRYLIKTRGQQVTLSCSPISGHRSVSWYQQTPGQGLQFLFEYFSETQRNKGNFPGRFSGRQFSNSRSEMNVSTLELGDSALYLCASSLAGHYNEQFFGPGTRLTVL.

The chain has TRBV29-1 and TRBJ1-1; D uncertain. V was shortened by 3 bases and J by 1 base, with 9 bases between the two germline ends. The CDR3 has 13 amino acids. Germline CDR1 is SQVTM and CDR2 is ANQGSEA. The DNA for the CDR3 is TGCAGCGTTGATCTACAGCCGAACACTGAAGCTTTCTTT. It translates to CSVDLQPNTEAFF. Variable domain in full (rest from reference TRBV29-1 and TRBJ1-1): SAVISQKPSRDICQRGTSLTIQCQVDSQVTMMFWYRQQPGQSLTLIATANQGSEATYESGFVIDKFPISRPNLTFSTLTVSNMSPEDSSIYLCSVDLQPNTEAFFGQGTRLTVV.

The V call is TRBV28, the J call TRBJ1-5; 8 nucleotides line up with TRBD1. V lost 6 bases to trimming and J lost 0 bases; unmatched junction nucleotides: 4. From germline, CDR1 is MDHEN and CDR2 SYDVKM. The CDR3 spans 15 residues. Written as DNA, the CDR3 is TGTGCCAGCAGACTCACAGGGGGTAGCAATCAGCCCCAGCATTTT. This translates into CASRLTGGSNQPQHF.

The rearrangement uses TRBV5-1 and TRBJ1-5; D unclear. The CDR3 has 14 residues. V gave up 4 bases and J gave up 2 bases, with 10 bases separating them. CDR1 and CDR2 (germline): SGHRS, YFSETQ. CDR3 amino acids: CASSLDFGNQPQHF. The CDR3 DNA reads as TGCGCCAGCAGCCTAGACTTCGGCAATCAGCCCCAGCATTTT.

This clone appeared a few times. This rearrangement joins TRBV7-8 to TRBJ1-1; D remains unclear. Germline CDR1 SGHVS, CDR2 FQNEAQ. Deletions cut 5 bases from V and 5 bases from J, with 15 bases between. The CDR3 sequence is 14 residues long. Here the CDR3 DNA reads TGTGCCAGCAGCATCCGACGGGTCGGGACTGAAGCTTTCTTT. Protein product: CASSIRRVGTEAFF. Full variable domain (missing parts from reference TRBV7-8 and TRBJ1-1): GAGVSQSPRYKVAKRGQDVALRCDPISGHVSLFWYQQALGQGPEFLTYFQNEAQLDKSGLPSDRFFAERPEGSVSTLKIQRTQQEDSAVYLCASSIRRVGTEAFFGQGTRLTVV.

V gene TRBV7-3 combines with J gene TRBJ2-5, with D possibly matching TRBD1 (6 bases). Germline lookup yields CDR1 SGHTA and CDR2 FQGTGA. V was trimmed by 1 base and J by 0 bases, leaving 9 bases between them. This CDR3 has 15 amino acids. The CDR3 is CASSLMGANQETQYF. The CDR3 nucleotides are TGTGCCAGCAGCTTAATGGGGGCAAACCAAGAGACCCAGTACTTC.

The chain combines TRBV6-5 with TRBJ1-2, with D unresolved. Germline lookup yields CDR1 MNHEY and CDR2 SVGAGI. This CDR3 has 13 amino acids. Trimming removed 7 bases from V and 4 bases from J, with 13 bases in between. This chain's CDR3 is CASTFEGLYGYTF. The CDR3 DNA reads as TGTGCCAGCACCTTCGAGGGCCTCTATGGCTACACCTTC.

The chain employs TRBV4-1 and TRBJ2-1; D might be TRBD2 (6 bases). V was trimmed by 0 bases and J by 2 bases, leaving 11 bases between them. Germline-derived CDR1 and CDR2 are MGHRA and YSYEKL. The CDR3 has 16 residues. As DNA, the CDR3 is TGCGCCAGCAGCCAAGACTCCGGGAGCCCCTACAATGAGCAGTTCTTC. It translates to CASSQDSGSPYNEQFF.

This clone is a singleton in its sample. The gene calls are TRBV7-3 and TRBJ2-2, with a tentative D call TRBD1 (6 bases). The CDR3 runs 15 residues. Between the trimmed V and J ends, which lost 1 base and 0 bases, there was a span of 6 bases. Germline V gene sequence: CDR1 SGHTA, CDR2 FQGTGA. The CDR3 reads CASSLNRANTGELFF. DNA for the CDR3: TGTGCCAGCAGCTTAAACAGGGCGAACACCGGGGAGCTGTTTTTT.

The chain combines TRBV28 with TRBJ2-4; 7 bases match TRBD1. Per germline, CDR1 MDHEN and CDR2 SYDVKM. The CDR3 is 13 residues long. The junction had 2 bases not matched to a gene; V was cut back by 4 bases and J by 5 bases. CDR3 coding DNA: TGTGCCAGCAGTTGGGGGACAGAAAACATTCAGTACTTC. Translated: CASSWGTENIQYF. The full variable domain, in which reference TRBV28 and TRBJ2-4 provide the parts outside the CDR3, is DVKVTQSSRYLVKRTGEKVFLECVQDMDHENMFWYRQDPGLGLRLIYFSYDVKMKEKGDIPEGYSVSREKKERFSLILESASTNQTSMYLCASSWGTENIQYFGAGTRLSVL.

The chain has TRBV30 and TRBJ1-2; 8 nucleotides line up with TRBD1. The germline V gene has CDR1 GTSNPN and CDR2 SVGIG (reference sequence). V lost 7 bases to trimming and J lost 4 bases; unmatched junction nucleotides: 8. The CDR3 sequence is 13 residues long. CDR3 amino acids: CALLGQGGYGYTF. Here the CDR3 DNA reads TGTGCCTTACTAGGACAGGGAGGCTATGGCTACACCTTC.

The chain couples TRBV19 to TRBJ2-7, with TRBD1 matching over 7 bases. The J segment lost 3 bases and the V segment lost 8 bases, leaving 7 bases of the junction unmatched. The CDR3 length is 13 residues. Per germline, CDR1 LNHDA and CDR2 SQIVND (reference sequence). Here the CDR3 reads CASQRDSNYEQYF. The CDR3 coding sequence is TGTGCCAGTCAAAGGGACAGTAACTACGAGCAGTACTTC.

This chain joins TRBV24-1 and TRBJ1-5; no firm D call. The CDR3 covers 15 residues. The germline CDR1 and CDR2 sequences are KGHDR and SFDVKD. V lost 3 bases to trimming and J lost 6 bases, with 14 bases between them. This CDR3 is CATSDSSLFGQPQHF. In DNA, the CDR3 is TGTGCCACCAGTGATAGCTCCCTATTTGGTCAGCCCCAGCATTTT.

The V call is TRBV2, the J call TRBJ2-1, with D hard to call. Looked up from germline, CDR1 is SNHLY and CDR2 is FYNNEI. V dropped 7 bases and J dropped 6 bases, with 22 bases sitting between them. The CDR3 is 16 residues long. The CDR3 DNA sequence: TGTGCCAGCAAACGATGGAGTCCCACACCGGGCAATGAGCAGTTCTTC. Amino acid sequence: CASKRWSPTPGNEQFF.

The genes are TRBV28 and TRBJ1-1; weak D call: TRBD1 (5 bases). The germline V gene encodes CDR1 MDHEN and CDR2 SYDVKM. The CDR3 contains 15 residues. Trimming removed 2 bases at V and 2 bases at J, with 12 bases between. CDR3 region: CASSLVGQGNTEAFF. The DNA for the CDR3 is TGTGCCAGCAGTTTAGTCGGGCAGGGAAACACTGAAGCTTTCTTT.

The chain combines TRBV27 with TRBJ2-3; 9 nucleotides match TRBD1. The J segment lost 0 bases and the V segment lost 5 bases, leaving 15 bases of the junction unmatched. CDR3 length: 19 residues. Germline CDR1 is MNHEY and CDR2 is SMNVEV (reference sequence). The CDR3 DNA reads TGTGCCAGCAGTCTCCAACAGGGGGCGAGGCTGAGTAGCACAGATACGCAGTATTTT. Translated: CASSLQQGARLSSTDTQYF.